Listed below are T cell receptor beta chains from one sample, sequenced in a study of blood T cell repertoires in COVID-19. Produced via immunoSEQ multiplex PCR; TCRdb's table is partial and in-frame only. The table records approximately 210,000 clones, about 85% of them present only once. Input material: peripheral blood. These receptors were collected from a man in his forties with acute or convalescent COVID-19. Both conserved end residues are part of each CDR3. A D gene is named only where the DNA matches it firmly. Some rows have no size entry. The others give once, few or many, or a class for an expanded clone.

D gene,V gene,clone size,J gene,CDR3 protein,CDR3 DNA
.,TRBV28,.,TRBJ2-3,CASSADRDTQYF,TGTGCCAGCAGTGCCGACAGAGATACGCAGTATTTT
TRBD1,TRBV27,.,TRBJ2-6,CASSWQGVISGANVLTF,TGTGCCAGCTCCTGGCAGGGGGTTATCTCTGGGGCCAACGTCCTGACTTTC
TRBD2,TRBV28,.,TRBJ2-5,CASSYLGGTQETQYF,TGTGCCAGCAGTTACCTCGGGGGGACCCAAGAGACCCAGTACTTC
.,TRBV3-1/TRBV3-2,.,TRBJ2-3,CASSHRTGSTDTQYF,TGTGCCAGCAGCCACAGAACGGGAAGCACAGATACGCAGTATTTT
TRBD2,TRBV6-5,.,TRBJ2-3,CASSPSGGVTDTQYF,TGTGCCAGCAGTCCGAGCGGGGGGGTCACAGATACGCAGTATTTT
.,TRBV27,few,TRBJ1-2,CASSLSGELGGYTF,TGTGCCAGCAGTTTATCAGGGGAATTGGGTGGCTACACCTTC
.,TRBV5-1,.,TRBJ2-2,CASTFADYGTGELFF,TGCGCCAGCACCTTTGCGGACTACGGAACCGGGGAGCTGTTTTTT
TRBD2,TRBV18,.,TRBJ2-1,CASSPYSSGIGSYNEQFF,TGTGCCAGCTCACCTTATTCTAGCGGGATAGGATCCTACAATGAGCAGTTCTTC
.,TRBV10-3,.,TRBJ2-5,CATSTQGEVKQTQYF,TGTGCCACCTCCACACAAGGGGAGGTCAAACAGACCCAGTACTTC
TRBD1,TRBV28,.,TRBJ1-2,CASSSQGAKGYTF,TGTGCCAGCAGCTCCCAGGGGGCGAAAGGCTACACCTTC
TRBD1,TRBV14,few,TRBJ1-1,CASSQGWDRDAFF,TGTGCCAGCAGCCAGGGGTGGGACAGGGACGCTTTCTTT
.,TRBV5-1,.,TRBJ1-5,CASSLGTGGQNQPQHF,TGCGCCAGCAGCTTGGGTACGGGGGGCCAGAATCAGCCCCAGCATTTT
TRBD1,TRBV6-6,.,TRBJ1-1,CASSHQGAEAFF,TGTGCCAGCAGCCACCAGGGGGCTGAAGCTTTCTTT
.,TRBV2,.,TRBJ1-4,CASSDSVNEKLFF,TGTGCCAGCAGTGATTCAGTAAATGAAAAACTGTTTTTT
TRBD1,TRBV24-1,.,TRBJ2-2,CATSDRRGATGVDTGELFF,TGTGCCACCAGTGACCGGCGGGGCGCGACAGGGGTGGACACCGGGGAGCTGTTTTTT
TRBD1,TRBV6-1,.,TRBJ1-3,CASSEVEDRAGNTIYF,TGTGCCAGCAGTGAAGTGGAGGACAGGGCTGGAAACACCATATATTTT
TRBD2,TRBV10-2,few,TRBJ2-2,CASRTSGGGTGELFF,TGCGCCAGCCGGACTAGCGGGGGAGGTACCGGGGAGCTGTTTTTT
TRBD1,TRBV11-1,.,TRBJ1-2,CASSPGPDRVYGYTF,TGTGCCAGCAGCCCCGGCCCTGACAGGGTCTATGGCTACACCTTC
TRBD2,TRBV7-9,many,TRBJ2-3,CASSPTSGRARGLDTQYF,TGTGCCAGCAGCCCTACTAGCGGGAGGGCCAGGGGATTAGATACGCAGTATTTT
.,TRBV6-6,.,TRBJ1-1,CASQIAANTEAFF,TGTGCCAGCCAGATAGCGGCGAACACTGAAGCTTTCTTT
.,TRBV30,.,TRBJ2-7,CAWSVPTRGEQYF,TGTGCCTGGAGTGTACCAACTCGGGGCGAGCAGTACTTC
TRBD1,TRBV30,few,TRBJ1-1,CAWSPGQGARAFF,TGTGCCTGGAGCCCCGGACAGGGGGCGCGGGCTTTCTTT
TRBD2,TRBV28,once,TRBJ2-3,CASSLAGTVSDTQYF,TGTGCCAGCAGCTTAGCGGGAACCGTCAGTGATACGCAGTATTTT
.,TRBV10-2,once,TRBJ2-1,CASSESGDRTNPGFF,TGCGCCAGCAGTGAGTCGGGGGATCGGACTAACCCCGGGTTCTTC
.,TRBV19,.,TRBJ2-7,CASSPLGSYEQYF,TGTGCCAGTAGTCCCCTAGGATCCTACGAGCAGTACTTC
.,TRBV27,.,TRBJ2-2,CASSPRGYPTGELFF,TGTGCCAGCAGCCCCCGCGGCTACCCAACCGGGGAGCTGTTTTTT
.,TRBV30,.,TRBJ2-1,CAREEAFGVGQFF,TGTGCCAGAGAAGAAGCCTTCGGGGTCGGGCAGTTCTTC
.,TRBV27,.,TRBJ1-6,CASSYEGNNSPLHF,TGTGCCAGCAGTTACGAGGGCAATAATTCACCCCTCCACTTT
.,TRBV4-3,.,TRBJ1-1,CASSQESHLNTEAFF,TGCGCCAGCAGCCAAGAGAGCCACCTGAACACTGAAGCTTTCTTT
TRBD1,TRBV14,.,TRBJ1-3,CASSFGTGGLSGNTIYF,TGTGCCAGCAGCTTCGGGACAGGGGGCCTTTCTGGAAACACCATATATTTT
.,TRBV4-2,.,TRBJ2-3,CASSQAPQGGGTDTQYF,TGTGCCAGCAGCCAAGCCCCGCAGGGAGGCGGCACAGATACGCAGTATTTT
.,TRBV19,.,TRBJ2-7,CASSTGPAGDEQYF,TGTGCCAGTAGTACGGGCCCCGCCGGGGACGAGCAGTACTTC
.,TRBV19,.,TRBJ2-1,CASSIGSWGGGAGYGNEQFF,TGTGCCAGTAGTATCGGCTCTTGGGGCGGAGGGGCGGGCTACGGAAATGAGCAGTTCTTC
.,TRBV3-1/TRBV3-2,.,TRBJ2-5,CASSQAPETQYF,TGTGCCAGCAGCCAAGCCCCGGAGACCCAGTACTTC
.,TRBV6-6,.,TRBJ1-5,CASGDFSNQPQHF,TGTGCCAGCGGGGACTTTAGCAATCAGCCCCAGCATTTT
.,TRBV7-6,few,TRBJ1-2,CASSFSPVLNYGYTF,TGTGCCAGCAGCTTTTCGCCAGTCCTTAACTATGGCTACACCTTC
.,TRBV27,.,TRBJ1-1,CASSFLRGIEAFF,TGTGCCAGCAGTTTCCTCAGGGGCATTGAAGCTTTCTTT
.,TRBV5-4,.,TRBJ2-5,CASSLEGAVESGETQYF,TGTGCCAGCAGCTTGGAGGGAGCGGTGGAATCGGGAGAGACCCAGTACTTC
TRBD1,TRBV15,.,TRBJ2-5,CATSRLGQGIETQYF,TGTGCCACCAGCAGATTGGGACAGGGGATTGAGACCCAGTACTTC
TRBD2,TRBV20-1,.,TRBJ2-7,CSASGGSFYEQYF,TGCAGTGCTAGTGGCGGGAGCTTCTACGAGCAGTACTTC